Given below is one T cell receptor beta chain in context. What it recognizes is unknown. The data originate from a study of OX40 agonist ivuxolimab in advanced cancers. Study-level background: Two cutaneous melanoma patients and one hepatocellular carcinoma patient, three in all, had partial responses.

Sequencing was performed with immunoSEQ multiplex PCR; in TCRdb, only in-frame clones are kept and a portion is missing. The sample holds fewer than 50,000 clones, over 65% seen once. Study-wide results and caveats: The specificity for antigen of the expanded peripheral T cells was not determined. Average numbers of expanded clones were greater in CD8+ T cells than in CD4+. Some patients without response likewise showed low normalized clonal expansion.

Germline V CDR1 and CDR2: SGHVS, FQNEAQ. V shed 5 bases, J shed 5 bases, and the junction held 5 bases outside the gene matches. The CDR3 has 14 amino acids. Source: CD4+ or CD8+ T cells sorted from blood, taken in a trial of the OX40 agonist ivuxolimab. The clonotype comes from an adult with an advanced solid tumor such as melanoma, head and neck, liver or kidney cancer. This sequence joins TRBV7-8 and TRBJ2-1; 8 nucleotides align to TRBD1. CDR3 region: CASSQDRVHNEQFF. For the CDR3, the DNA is TGTGCCAGCAGCCAGGACAGGGTCCACAATGAGCAGTTCTTC. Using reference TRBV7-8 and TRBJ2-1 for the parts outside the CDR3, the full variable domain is GAGVSQSPRYKVAKRGQDVALRCDPISGHVSLFWYQQALGQGPEFLTYFQNEAQLDKSGLPSDRFFAERPEGSVSTLKIQRTQQEDSAVYLCASSQDRVHNEQFFGPGTRLTVL.